A selection of T cell receptor beta chains follows, all from one sample in a study of T-cell memory formation after mild COVID-19. Each CDR3 protein is one row after TCRdb ran MiXCR on the 5' RACE reads. Here the sample spans hundreds of thousands of distinct CDR3 sequences, 15% being singletons. The material sequenced was PBMCs or a T cell subset sorted from them (not recorded which). These receptors all stem from a young man who had mild COVID-19 (a few samples of this study predate the infection). Cell type and time point are not known. CDR3s include the opening cysteine and the closing phenylalanine or tryptophan. The order of the fields is V gene, J gene, CDR3 protein.

TRBV7-2	TRBJ2-1	CASSLDRGQFF
TRBV2	TRBJ2-5	CASSPHGWEQETQYF
TRBV27	TRBJ1-2	CASGAGVGNYGYTF
TRBV7-2	TRBJ2-2	CASSPQEVNTGELFF
TRBV12-3/TRBV12-4	TRBJ2-5	CASSQSLSRQETQYF
TRBV4-3	TRBJ2-3	CASSQLSGVTDTQYF
TRBV7-2	TRBJ1-5	CASSLERGIYQPQHF
TRBV4-1	TRBJ2-3	CASSQDGLSTDTQYF
TRBV2	TRBJ2-7	CASMELATYEQYF
TRBV7-3	TRBJ2-7	CASSLLGHEQYF
TRBV6-6	TRBJ2-1	CASSTSRRGGPNEQFF
TRBV6-2/TRBV6-3	TRBJ1-5	CASTPGGQGHQPQHF
TRBV29-1	TRBJ2-1	CSVLPGAGEQFF
TRBV7-2	TRBJ1-2	CASSQGQRRSYTF
TRBV20-1	TRBJ1-2	CSARAGTVNYGYTF
TRBV7-2	TRBJ2-3	CASSLFQGTDTQYF
TRBV5-1	TRBJ2-3	CASSWTGGKSDTQYF
TRBV4-3	TRBJ1-3	CASSQDRGLNTIYF
TRBV18	TRBJ1-5	CASSERQGRGNQPQHF
TRBV4-2	TRBJ2-2	CASSQRLTGAGTGELFF
TRBV28	TRBJ2-3	CASSKSASRDTQYF
TRBV7-2	TRBJ2-1	CASSLWGRNEQFF
TRBV2	TRBJ2-3	CASSYTDRGTDTQYF
TRBV27	TRBJ2-1	CASSDTGTHNEQFF
TRBV12-3/TRBV12-4	TRBJ2-1	CASSIIRRDNEQFF
TRBV2	TRBJ1-4	CASSPAAEKLFF
TRBV4-1	TRBJ2-3	CASSSQFPDTQYF
TRBV7-9	TRBJ2-5	CASSYDRGPETQYF
TRBV28	TRBJ1-2	CASSRDRRLSGYTF
TRBV5-5	TRBJ1-4	CASSLWLPEKLFF
TRBV5-1	TRBJ2-7	CASSWGTGAEQYF
TRBV2	TRBJ2-2	CASSADTGELFF
TRBV15	TRBJ2-3	CATSTSGGGPDTQYF
TRBV29-1	TRBJ2-1	CSGTVIHEQFF
TRBV5-1	TRBJ2-3	CASSRDRGTDTQYF
TRBV5-1	TRBJ2-1	CASSLLAGGSNEQFF